What follows describes a single TCR beta chain. The record originates from a study of blood T cell repertoires in COVID-19. Study as a whole: Collection of acute and convalescent COVID-19 samples took place in the United States, Italy and Spain. T cells, B-cell-depleted T cells, or PBMCs provided the cDNA or gDNA that served as material.

In the original analysis: Reference gene primer amplification gave estimated nucleated cell counts. The method was immunoSEQ multiplex PCR; TCRdb's version includes in-frame clones alone and lacks a portion of them. V, J and clone size are taken as reported in that table, and D and trimming were inferred from the DNA itself. Altogether some 30,000 clones are present, roughly 84% being singletons, with the ten largest covering 7.5% to 10%. The clonotype was recovered from an elderly man with active COVID-19. Sequencing used peripheral blood.

The DNA of the CDR3 is TGCGCCAGCAGCCGGGACAGTACTAATGAAAAACTGTTTTTT. Translating gives CASSRDSTNEKLFF. The chain couples TRBV5-1 to TRBJ1-4, with 7 bases fitting TRBD1. CDR1 is SGHRS and CDR2 is YFSETQ in the germline V gene. The CDR3 contains 14 residues. The J segment lost 2 bases and the V segment lost 4 bases, leaving 2 bases of the junction unmatched.